The 26 T cell receptor beta chains in this list originate from one sample, sequenced in a study of T cells in Graves' hyperthyroidism and ophthalmopathy. From RNA transcripts, TCR beta CDR3 regions were amplified. The primer set for the first-round RT-PCR of the TCR CDR3 was HTBI. A single record per CDR3 protein comes from TCRdb applying MiXCR to the multiplex PCR reads. The sample contains more than 55,000 distinct CDR3 sequences, about 57% of which appear only once. Sequenced sample: blood. The source of these receptors is a woman aged 60-70 years with Graves' ophthalmopathy.

This clonotype was observed at least ten times. The V and J genes are TRBV4-3 and TRBJ2-3; 8 bases align to TRBD2. Trimming at V came to 5 bases and at J to 0 bases, leaving 10 bases not matched to a gene. Germline V gives CDR1 LGHNA, CDR2 YSLEER. CDR3 size: 17 residues. The CDR3 is CASSSQLADLSTDTQYF. DNA for the CDR3: TGCGCCAGCAGCTCACAACTAGCGGACCTAAGCACAGATACGCAGTATTTT.

The chain uses TRBV29-1 and TRBJ2-7; 8 nucleotides match TRBD1. The V gene end was trimmed by 3 bases and the J gene end by 6 bases; junction bases not matched to a gene: 7. This CDR3 region has 13 residues. Germline lookup yields CDR1 SQVTM and CDR2 ANQGSEA. CDR3 nucleotides: TGCAGCGTTGAGCCCACCGGGACAGGCGAGCAGTACTTC. It translates to CSVEPTGTGEQYF.

The chain couples TRBV6-4 to TRBJ2-3; 14 bases match TRBD2. The CDR3 spans 14 residues. The J segment lost 8 bases and the V segment lost 4 bases, leaving 2 bases of the junction unmatched. CDR1 is MRHNA, CDR2 SNTAGT, per germline. CDR3 in DNA: TGTGCCAGCAGTGCCGGACTAGCGGGGGGTACGCAGTATTTT. Its protein is CASSAGLAGGTQYF.

This clonotype is judged medium-sized. The chain uses TRBV24-1 and TRBJ2-3; 8 nucleotides line up with TRBD1. This CDR3 has 15 residues. CDR1 KGHDR and CDR2 SFDVKD come from the germline V gene. The V segment lost 7 bases and the J segment 4 bases; nucleotides outside the gene matches: 9. CDR3 sequence: CATSGRTGFSDTQYF. The CDR3, as DNA: TGTGCCACCAGCGGCAGGACAGGGTTTTCAGATACGCAGTATTTT.

This clonotype appeared many times. CDR3 nucleotides: TGTGCCAGTAGTATAGGGGCAGGGGGTTCAAATCAGCCCCAGCATTTT. Translation: CASSIGAGGSNQPQHF. V usage is TRBV19 and J usage is TRBJ1-5; 7 positions agree with TRBD1. CDR1 is LNHDA and CDR2 is SQIVND in the germline V gene (reference sequence). The trim removed 1 base at V and 4 bases at J, leaving 7 bases unmatched. The CDR3 has 16 amino acids.

The chain recombines TRBV9 with TRBJ2-3; D uncertain. CDR1 and CDR2 (germline): SGDLS, YYNGEE. V was trimmed by 3 bases and J by 6 bases, leaving 14 bases between them. The CDR3 spans 14 residues. The CDR3 nucleotides read TGTGCCAGCAGCGCCACCAAGGCCCGGGATACGCAGTATTTT. It is translated as CASSATKARDTQYF.

The rearrangement uses TRBV24-1 and TRBJ1-1; 9 nucleotides line up with TRBD1. V lost 5 bases to trimming and J lost 4 bases; unmatched junction nucleotides: 4. Germline CDR1 reads KGHDR; CDR2 reads SFDVKD. The CDR3 loop spans 14 amino acids. CDR3 coding DNA: TGTGCCACCAGTGGGACAGGGGAATTCACTGAAGCTTTCTTT. Encoded protein: CATSGTGEFTEAFF.

CDR3 region: CASSLRTGGNGYTF. Here the CDR3 DNA reads TGTGCCAGCAGTCTACGGACAGGGGGAAATGGCTACACCTTC. The gene calls are TRBV28 and TRBJ1-2; 10 positions agree with TRBD1. CDR1 MDHEN and CDR2 SYDVKM come from the germline V gene. The junction had 6 bases not matched to a gene; V was cut back by 5 bases and J by 6 bases. The CDR3 has 14 residues.

The rearrangement uses TRBV9 and TRBJ2-7; the match to TRBD1 covers 7 bases. V shed 4 bases and J 6 bases; nucleotides not matched to a gene: 4. The CDR3 totals 12 residues. Germline loops: CDR1 SGDLS, CDR2 YYNGEE. The CDR3 region has the DNA TGTGCCAGCAGCCCTCCAGGGGGCGAGCAGTACTTC. Translating it yields CASSPPGGEQYF.

This chain joins TRBV7-9 and TRBJ1-5; D gene unclear. This CDR3 is 9 amino acids long. The V end was cut by 4 bases, the J end by 11 bases, with 3 bases between. The V gene's germline CDR1 is SEHNR and CDR2 FQNEAQ (reference sequence). The CDR3 DNA sequence: TGTGCCAGCAGCTACTCCCAGCATTTT. It specifies CASSYSQHF.

The count of this clonotype is one. Since the CDR3 does not end with the conserved phenylalanine or tryptophan, this likely comes from a read error. The DNA is left out, because the CDR3 cannot be placed on it with certainty; the CDR3 is given as TCRdb lists it. The V call is TRBV6-4, the J call TRBJ1-4; TRBD1 is taken as the D call from the table, unchecked against the DNA. Germline loops: CDR1 MRHNA, CDR2 SNTAGT. The CDR3 spans 9 residues, counting both ends. The CDR3 protein is CASSDSQGE.

The chain joins TRBV6-2 or TRBV6-3 to TRBJ1-6; D may be TRBD1 (5 bases). The CDR3 has 14 amino acids. Per the germline V gene, CDR1 is MNHEY and CDR2 is SVGEGT. The germline V and J ends were trimmed by 7 bases and 10 bases, with 17 bases remaining between them. CDR3 nucleotide sequence: TGTGCCAGCATCCCGACAGTGAGGAGATCACCCCTCCACTTT. This gives the protein CASIPTVRRSPLHF.

The V call is TRBV2, the J call TRBJ2-5; D possibly matches TRBD1 or TRBD2 (6 bases each). The CDR3 extends over 13 amino acids. The ends were cut back, 9 bases at V and 4 bases at J, with 15 bases in the middle. CDR1 and CDR2 (germline): SNHLY, FYNNEI. The CDR3 spells CASGGLGVETQYF. The CDR3 nucleotides are TGTGCCAGTGGGGGGCTAGGGGTAGAGACCCAGTACTTC.

This clonotype came up many times. The chain has TRBV14 and TRBJ2-1, with D possibly being TRBD2 (6 bases). V lost 3 bases, J lost 5 bases, and 17 bases lay in between. The CDR3 contains 16 residues. Germline-derived CDR1 and CDR2 are SGHDN and FVKESK. CDR3: CASSHQWGETNNEQFF. In DNA, the CDR3 is TGTGCCAGCAGCCATCAGTGGGGGGAAACTAACAATGAGCAGTTCTTC.

The gene calls are TRBV29-1 and TRBJ1-2, with 12 bases identical to TRBD1. Germline-derived CDR1 and CDR2 are SQVTM and ANQGSEA. This CDR3 spans 14 amino acids. The trim removed 4 bases at V and 3 bases at J, leaving 3 bases unmatched. CDR3 coding DNA: TGCAGCGTTGGGGACAGGGGGCCTGACTATGGCTACACCTTC. This gives the protein CSVGDRGPDYGYTF.

V and J are TRBV27 and TRBJ1-6, with no clear D. This CDR3 has 15 amino acids. V was trimmed by 5 bases and J by 3 bases, leaving 11 bases between them. The germline V gene encodes CDR1 MNHEY and CDR2 SMNVEV (reference sequence). The DNA of the CDR3 is TGTGCCAGCAGTCAAGGGTACGGCTATAATTCACCCCTCCACTTT. It encodes CASSQGYGYNSPLHF.

The chain has TRBV20-1 and TRBJ2-5; 10 bases match TRBD2. V dropped 3 bases and J dropped 2; count of bases not matched to a gene: 6. The CDR3 consists of 15 residues. Germline lookup yields CDR1 DFQATT and CDR2 SNEGSKA (reference sequence). The CDR3 DNA sequence: TGCAGTGCTAGGCCACTAGCGGGGACGCAAGAGACCCAGTACTTC. Translating gives CSARPLAGTQETQYF.

The table lists this clonotype with a few counts. The chain employs TRBV5-1 and TRBJ1-5, with D possibly being TRBD1 (6 bases). CDR1 and CDR2 (germline): SGHRS, YFSETQ. V lost 3 bases to trimming and J lost 3 bases, with 10 bases between them. The CDR3 consists of 14 residues. CDR3 protein: CASSSGQTNQPQHF. In DNA, the CDR3 is TGCGCCAGCAGCTCCGGACAGACCAATCAGCCCCAGCATTTT.

This clonotype was observed once. The chain is built from TRBV5-1 and TRBJ2-7; 8 bases map to TRBD1. With V trimmed by 5 bases and J by 5 bases, 9 bases remained unmatched. CDR3 length: 14 amino acids. From germline, CDR1 is SGHRS and CDR2 YFSETQ. The DNA of the CDR3 is TGCGCCAGCAGTCCTTTCCAGGGGGCTGACGAGCAGTACTTC. This sequence encodes CASSPFQGADEQYF. Using reference TRBV5-1 and TRBJ2-7 for the parts outside the CDR3, the full variable domain is KAGVTQTPRYLIKTRGQQVTLSCSPISGHRSVSWYQQTPGQGLQFLFEYFSETQRNKGNFPGRFSGRQFSNSRSEMNVSTLELGDSALYLCASSPFQGADEQYFGPGTRLTVT.

As to this clonotype: The junction shows a germline mismatch at one end, possibly a read error. The chain couples TRBV5-6 to TRBJ1-6, with D perhaps TRBD1 (6 bases). The CDR3 is made up of 15 amino acids. CDR1 is SGHDT, CDR2 YYEEEE, per germline. The CDR3 reads CASSLVGTRGTPLHF. DNA of the CDR3: TGTGCCAGCAGTTTGGTGGGGACAAGAGGGACACCTCTCCACTTT.

This clonotype was seen a handful of times. The chain couples TRBV20-1 to TRBJ1-6; D is perhaps TRBD1 (6 bases). V was shortened by 0 bases and J by 4 bases, with 7 bases between the two germline ends. The germline CDR1 and CDR2 sequences are DFQATT and SNEGSKA (reference sequence). The CDR3 loop spans 14 amino acids. CDR3 residues: CSARETGYNSPLHF. Written as DNA, the CDR3 is TGCAGTGCTAGAGAAACAGGGTATAATTCACCCCTCCACTTT.

The CDR3 here is CASLGGGENSTDTQYF. The CDR3 coding sequence is TGTGCCAGCCTTGGGGGGGGGGAGAATTCCACAGATACGCAGTATTTT. This rearrangement joins TRBV28 to TRBJ2-3, with 7 bases fitting TRBD2. Germline V gene data show CDR1 as MDHEN and CDR2 as SYDVKM. This CDR3 spans 16 amino acids. V shed 8 bases, J shed 2 bases, and the junction held 13 bases outside the gene matches. Full variable domain (rest looked up from reference TRBV28 and TRBJ2-3): DVKVTQSSRYLVKRTGEKVFLECVQDMDHENMFWYRQDPGLGLRLIYFSYDVKMKEKGDIPEGYSVSREKKERFSLILESASTNQTSMYLCASLGGGENSTDTQYFGPGTRLTVL.

The chain carries TRBV5-4 and TRBJ2-1; the match to TRBD2 covers 14 bases. V shed 1 base and J 5 bases; nucleotides not matched to a gene: 8. Germline CDR1 SGHNT, CDR2 YYREEE (reference sequence). The CDR3 runs 18 residues. CDR3 DNA sequence: TGTGCCAGCAGCTTGCCACGAGGACTAGCGGGGGGAGACAATGAGCAGTTCTTC. Its protein product is CASSLPRGLAGGDNEQFF.

This clonotype was seen ten or more times. A read error is likely, as this CDR3 ends without the conserved phenylalanine or tryptophan. The V gene is TRBV20-1, the J gene TRBJ1-6, with unresolved D. The ends were cut back, 4 bases at V and 4 bases at J, with 14 bases in the middle. Looked up from germline, CDR1 is DFQATT and CDR2 is SNEGSKA (reference sequence). This CDR3 is 15 amino acids long. CDR3 DNA: TGCAGTGCTATTTCTTGGACTCCATATAATTCACCCCTCCACTCT. This translates into CSAISWTPYNSPLHS.

In this sample, this clonotype turned up many times. V and J are TRBV20-1 and TRBJ2-7; 9 bases are shared with TRBD2. CDR1 is DFQATT and CDR2 is SNEGSKA in the germline V gene (reference sequence). CDR3 size: 15 residues. The ends lost 4 bases at V and 3 bases at J; junction bases unmatched: 10. CDR3 nucleotides: TGCAGTGCTAATGGCCTTAGCGGGAGCGGCTACGAGCAGTACTTC. Its protein product is CSANGLSGSGYEQYF.

CDR3 region: CASSPVGGQRVAFF. The CDR3 DNA reads TGTGCCAGCAGCCCCGTCGGGGGACAGCGGGTGGCTTTCTTT. This chain connects TRBV7-9 to TRBJ1-1; 7 positions agree with TRBD1. The CDR3 runs to 14 residues. J lost 11 bases, V lost 5 bases, and 14 bases had no gene match. CDR1 SEHNR and CDR2 FQNEAQ come from the germline V gene (reference sequence).